This T cell receptor (beta chain) comes out of a study of blood T cell repertoires in COVID-19. This table comes from immunoSEQ multiplex PCR, and its TCRdb copy is limited to in-frame clones, with some not included. The sample carries 100,000 or so clones, 85% recorded once. Germline-derived CDR1 and CDR2 are SGHTA and FQGNSA. The CDR3 is 15 amino acids. The V gene end was trimmed by 4 bases and the J gene end by 5 bases; junction bases not matched to a gene: 5. The clonotype comes from a woman in her 70s with active or convalescent COVID-19. The V gene is TRBV7-2, the J gene TRBJ2-1, with TRBD2 matching 10 bases. Source material: peripheral blood. The CDR3 loop is CASSSSGGENNEQFF. CDR3 coding DNA: TGTGCCAGCAGCTCTAGCGGGGGAGAGAACAATGAGCAGTTCTTC.